This T cell receptor (beta chain) is from a study of T cell responses to AZD1222 COVID-19 vaccine. Overall study context: Second-dose intervals near 4 or 12 weeks were combined.

TCRdb keeps only in-frame clones here, not all; method: immunoSEQ multiplex PCR. Of 100,000 or so clones listed, roughly 84% are singletons. There are 15 residues in the CDR3. The germline V gene has CDR1 MNHEY and CDR2 SMNVEV (reference sequence). Trimming removed 0 bases from V and 6 bases from J, with 12 bases in between. The rearrangement uses TRBV27 and TRBJ1-5; unclear D gene. Material: peripheral blood, obtained on day 0 of AZD1222 vaccination. This TCR derives from an adult in good health. CDR3 protein: CASSLSIMGTQPQHF. The CDR3 DNA is TGTGCCAGCAGTTTATCGATAATGGGTACTCAGCCCCAGCATTTT.